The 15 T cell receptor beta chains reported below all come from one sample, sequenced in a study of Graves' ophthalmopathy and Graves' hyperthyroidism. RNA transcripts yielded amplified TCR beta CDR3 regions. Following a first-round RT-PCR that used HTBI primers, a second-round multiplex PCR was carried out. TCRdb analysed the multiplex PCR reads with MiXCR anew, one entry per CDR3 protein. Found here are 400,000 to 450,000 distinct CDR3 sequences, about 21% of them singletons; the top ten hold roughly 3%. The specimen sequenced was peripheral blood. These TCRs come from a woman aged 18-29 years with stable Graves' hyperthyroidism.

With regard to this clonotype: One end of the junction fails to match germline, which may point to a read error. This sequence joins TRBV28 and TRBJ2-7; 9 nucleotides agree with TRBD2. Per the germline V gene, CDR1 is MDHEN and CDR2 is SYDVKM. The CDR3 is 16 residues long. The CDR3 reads CVSSLSSGGLIYEQYF. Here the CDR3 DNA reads TGTGTCAGCAGTTTAAGTAGCGGGGGCCTGATCTACGAGCAGTACTTC.

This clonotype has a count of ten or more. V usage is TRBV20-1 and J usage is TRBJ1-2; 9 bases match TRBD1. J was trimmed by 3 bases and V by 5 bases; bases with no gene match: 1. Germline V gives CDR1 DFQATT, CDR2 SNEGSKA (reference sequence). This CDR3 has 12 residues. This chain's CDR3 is CSAGDRDYGYTF. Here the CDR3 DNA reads TGCAGTGCTGGGGACAGGGACTATGGCTACACCTTC.

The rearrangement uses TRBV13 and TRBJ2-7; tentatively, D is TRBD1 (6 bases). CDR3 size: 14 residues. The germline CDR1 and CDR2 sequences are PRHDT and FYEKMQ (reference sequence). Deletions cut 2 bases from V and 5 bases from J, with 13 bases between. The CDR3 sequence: CASSLPSGEHEQYF. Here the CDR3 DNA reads TGTGCCAGCAGCTTACCATCAGGGGAGCACGAGCAGTACTTC.

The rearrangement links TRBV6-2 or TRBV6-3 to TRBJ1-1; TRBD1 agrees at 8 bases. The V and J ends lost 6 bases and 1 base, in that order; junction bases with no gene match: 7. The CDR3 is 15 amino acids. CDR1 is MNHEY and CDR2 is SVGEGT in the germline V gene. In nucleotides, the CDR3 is TGTGCCAGCAGCTTTCGACAGGGGAAGAACACTGAAGCTTTCTTT. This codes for CASSFRQGKNTEAFF.

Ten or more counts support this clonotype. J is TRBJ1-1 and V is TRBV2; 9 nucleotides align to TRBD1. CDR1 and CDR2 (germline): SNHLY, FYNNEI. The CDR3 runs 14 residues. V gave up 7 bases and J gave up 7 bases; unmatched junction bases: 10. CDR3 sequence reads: CASKGTGISLEAFF. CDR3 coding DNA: TGTGCCAGCAAAGGGACAGGGATATCTCTTGAAGCTTTCTTT.

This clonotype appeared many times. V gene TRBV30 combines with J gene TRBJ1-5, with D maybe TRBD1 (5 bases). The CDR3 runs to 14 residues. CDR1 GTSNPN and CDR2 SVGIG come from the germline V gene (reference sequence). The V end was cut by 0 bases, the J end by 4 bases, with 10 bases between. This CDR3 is CAWSVGVGNQPQHF. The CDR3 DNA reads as TGTGCCTGGAGTGTAGGGGTGGGGAATCAGCCCCAGCATTTT.

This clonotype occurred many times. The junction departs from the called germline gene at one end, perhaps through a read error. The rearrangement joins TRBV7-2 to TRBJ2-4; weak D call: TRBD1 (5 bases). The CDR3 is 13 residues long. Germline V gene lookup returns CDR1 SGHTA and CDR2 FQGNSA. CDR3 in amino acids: CASSLGRGNIKYF. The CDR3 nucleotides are TGTGCCAGCAGCTTAGGAAGGGGAAACATTAAGTACTTC.

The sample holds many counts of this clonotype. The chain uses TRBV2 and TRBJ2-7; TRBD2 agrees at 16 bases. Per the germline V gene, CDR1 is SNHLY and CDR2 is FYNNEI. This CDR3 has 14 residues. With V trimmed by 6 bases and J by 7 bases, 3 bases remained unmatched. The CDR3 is CASRGLAGGHEQYF. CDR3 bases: TGTGCCAGCAGGGGACTAGCGGGAGGGCATGAGCAGTACTTC. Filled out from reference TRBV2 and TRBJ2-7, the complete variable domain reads EPEVTQTPSHQVTQMGQEVILRCVPISNHLYFYWYRQILGQKVEFLVSFYNNEISEKSEIFDDQFSVERPDGSNFTLKIRSTKLEDSAMYFCASRGLAGGHEQYFGPGTRLTVT.

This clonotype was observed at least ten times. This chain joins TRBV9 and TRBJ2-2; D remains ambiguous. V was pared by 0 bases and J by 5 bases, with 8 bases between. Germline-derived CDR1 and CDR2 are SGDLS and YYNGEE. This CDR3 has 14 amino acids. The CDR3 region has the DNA TGTGCCAGCAGCGTAGAAGTACGTACCGGGGAGCTGTTTTTT. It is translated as CASSVEVRTGELFF.

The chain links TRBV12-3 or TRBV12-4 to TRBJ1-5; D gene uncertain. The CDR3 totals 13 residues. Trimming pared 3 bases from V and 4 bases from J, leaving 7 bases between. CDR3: CASSFWENQPQHF. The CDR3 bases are TGTGCCAGCAGTTTTTGGGAGAATCAGCCCCAGCATTTT.

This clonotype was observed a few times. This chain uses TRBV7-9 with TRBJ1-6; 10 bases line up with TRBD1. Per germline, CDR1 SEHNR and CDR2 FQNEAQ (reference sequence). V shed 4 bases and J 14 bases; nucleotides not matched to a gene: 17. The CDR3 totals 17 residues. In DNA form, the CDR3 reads TGTGCCAGCAGCTCGACCTCGACAGGGGGCGGGCATTTGGCCCTCCACTTT. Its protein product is CASSSTSTGGGHLALHF.

The CDR3 protein is CASRPGRGRAYEQYF. The CDR3, as DNA: TGTGCCAGCAGGCCCGGACGAGGGAGGGCCTACGAGCAGTACTTC. The chain is built from TRBV2 and TRBJ2-7, with 7 bases aligning to TRBD2. CDR3 size: 15 residues. Trimming cost V 6 bases and J 2 bases; bases outside gene matches: 10. Per germline, CDR1 SNHLY and CDR2 FYNNEI.

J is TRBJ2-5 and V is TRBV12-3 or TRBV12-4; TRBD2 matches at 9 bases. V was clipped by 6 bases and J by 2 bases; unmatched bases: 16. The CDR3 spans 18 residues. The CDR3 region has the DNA TGTGCCAGCAGCCCGCGTTCGGGGGCTAGCGGGGATCAAGAGACCCAGTACTTC. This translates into CASSPRSGASGDQETQYF.

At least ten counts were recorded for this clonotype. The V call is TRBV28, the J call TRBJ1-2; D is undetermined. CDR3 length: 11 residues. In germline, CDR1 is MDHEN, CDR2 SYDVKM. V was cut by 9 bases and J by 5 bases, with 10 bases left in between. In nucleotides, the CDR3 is TGTGCCAGTAACCTTAAATATGGCTACACCTTC. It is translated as CASNLKYGYTF.

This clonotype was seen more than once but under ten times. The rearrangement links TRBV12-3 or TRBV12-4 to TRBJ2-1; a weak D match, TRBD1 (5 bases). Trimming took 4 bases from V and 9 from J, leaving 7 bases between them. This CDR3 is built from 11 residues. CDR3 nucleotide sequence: TGTGCCAGCAGTTCGGACATTGAGCAGTTCTTC. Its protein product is CASSSDIEQFF.